The 2 T cell receptor beta chains below come from one sample, sequenced in a study of early T cells in non-severe SARS-CoV-2 infection. TCRdb analysed the 5' RACE reads with MiXCR anew, one entry per CDR3 protein. There are 75,000 to 90,000 distinct CDR3 sequences in the sample; under 11% occur only once, and 8% to 8.5% lies in the top ten. The specimen comprised whole blood, sampled at baseline. Receptor source: an adult who was a healthcare worker with PCR-confirmed SARS-CoV-2 infection or an uninfected control (not recorded which).

This chain joins TRBV10-3 and TRBJ2-2; the D gene is possibly TRBD1 (9 bases). The germline V gene has CDR1 ENHRY and CDR2 SYGVKD. V was trimmed by 10 bases and J by 5 bases, leaving 14 bases between them. The CDR3 spans 13 residues. CDR3 loop: CASGGTGTGELFF. For the CDR3, the DNA is TGTGCCAGCGGGGGGACAGGGACCGGGGAGCTGTTTTTT.

This clonotype was seen only a few times. V usage is TRBV2 and J usage is TRBJ2-2, with D uncertain. Trimming took off 2 bases at V and 13 bases at J, with 14 bases between the two ends. Germline values: CDR1 SNHLY, CDR2 FYNNEI. The CDR3 sequence is 13 residues long. In DNA, the CDR3 is TGTGCCAGCAGTGAACATAAGGTCCAAGGGCTGTTTTTT. This gives the protein CASSEHKVQGLFF.